This T cell receptor beta chain was recovered during a study of cytomegalovirus exposure and HLA in healthy donors. The PCR made use of 60 Vbeta and 13 Jbeta primers. Sequencing used immunoSEQ multiplex PCR; TCRdb keeps in-frame clones, though not all of them. Of some 140,000 clones listed, roughly three quarters are singletons. Sequencing was performed on PBMCs. The source of this sequence is a female donor in good health and CMV-seronegative.

The CDR3, as DNA: TGTGCCAGCAGCTTCCGGGACACCGGAAACACCATATATTTT. It encodes CASSFRDTGNTIYF. The chain joins TRBV7-9 to TRBJ1-3; D perhaps matches TRBD1 (6 bases). This CDR3 is 14 amino acids long. Germline V lookup: CDR1 SEHNR, CDR2 FQNEAQ (reference sequence). V was cut by 3 bases and J by 4 bases, with 10 bases left in between. The entire variable domain, with the rest obtained from reference TRBV7-9 and TRBJ1-3, is as follows: DTGVSQNPRHKITKRGQNVTFRCDPISEHNRLYWYRQTLGQGPEFLTYFQNEAQLEKSRLLSDRFSAERPKGSFSTLEIQRTEQGDSAMYLCASSFRDTGNTIYFGEGSWLTVV.